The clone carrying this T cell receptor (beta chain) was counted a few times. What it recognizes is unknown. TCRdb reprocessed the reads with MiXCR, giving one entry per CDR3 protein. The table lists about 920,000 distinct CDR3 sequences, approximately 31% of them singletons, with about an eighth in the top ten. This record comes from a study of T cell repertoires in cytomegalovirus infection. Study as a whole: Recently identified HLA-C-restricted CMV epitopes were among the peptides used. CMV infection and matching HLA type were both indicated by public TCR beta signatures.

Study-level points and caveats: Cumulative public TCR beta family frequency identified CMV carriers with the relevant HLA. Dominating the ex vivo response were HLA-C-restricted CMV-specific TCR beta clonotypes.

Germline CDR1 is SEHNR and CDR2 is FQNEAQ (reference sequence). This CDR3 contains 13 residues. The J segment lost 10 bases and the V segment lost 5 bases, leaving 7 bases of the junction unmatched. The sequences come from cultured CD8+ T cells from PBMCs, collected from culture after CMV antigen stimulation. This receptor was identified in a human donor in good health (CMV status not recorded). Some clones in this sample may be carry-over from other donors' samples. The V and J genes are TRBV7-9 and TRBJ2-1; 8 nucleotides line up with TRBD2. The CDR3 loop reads CASSPGLAEEQFF. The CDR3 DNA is TGTGCCAGCAGCCCCGGACTAGCCGAGGAGCAGTTCTTC.